The 16 T cell receptor beta chains presented below share a single source sample, sequenced in a study of shared clonotypes between healthy human individuals. This table comes from immunoSEQ multiplex PCR, and its TCRdb copy is limited to in-frame clones, with some not included. The profile shows about 1.5 million clones, over 95% of them singletons. The sequencing input was naive CD4+ T cells sorted from blood. The subset here: CD45RA+ positively selected. The receptor source for this set is a man aged 30-40 years in good health.

The genes are TRBV5-1 and TRBJ2-1, with D perhaps TRBD2 (6 bases). The CDR3 covers 15 residues. Germline V lookup: CDR1 SGHRS, CDR2 YFSETQ. Deletions cut 2 bases from V and 7 bases from J, with 16 bases between. The CDR3 DNA sequence: TGCGCCAGCAGCTTCGGCGGGACCTCTCCAAATGAGCAGTTCTTC. Residues: CASSFGGTSPNEQFF.

The rearrangement joins TRBV6-6 to TRBJ1-1; tentative D call: TRBD1 (5 bases). Trimming stripped 4 bases from V and 1 base from J, with 10 bases between. Germline CDR1 and CDR2: MNHNY and SVGAGI (reference sequence). CDR3 length: 14 amino acids. The CDR3 region is CASSWDSQNTEAFF. The CDR3 bases are TGTGCCAGCAGTTGGGACTCACAGAACACTGAAGCTTTCTTT.

This chain links TRBV18 with TRBJ2-2, with 7 bases fitting TRBD1. Germline CDR1 is KGHSH and CDR2 is LQKENI. V was clipped by 4 bases and J by 4 bases; unmatched bases: 9. The CDR3 runs to 16 residues. CDR3 sequence (DNA): TGTGCCAGCTCACAAACAGCGACAGGGTCCACCGGGGAGCTGTTTTTT. Translating it yields CASSQTATGSTGELFF.

V usage is TRBV5-1 and J usage is TRBJ1-1; D is undetermined. V lost 2 bases, J lost 4 bases, and 12 bases lay in between. CDR1 SGHRS and CDR2 YFSETQ come from the germline V gene. The CDR3 spans 14 residues. The CDR3, as DNA: TGCGCCAGCAGCTTAGGTAGAGAGGGCACTGAAGCTTTCTTT. This translates into CASSLGREGTEAFF.

This sequence joins TRBV28 and TRBJ2-7, with 7 bases fitting TRBD1. The CDR3 is 15 amino acids. V was pared by 3 bases and J by 6 bases, with 11 bases of the junction left unmatched. Germline V CDR1 and CDR2: MDHEN, SYDVKM. The CDR3 sequence: CASSFPPGTALEQYF. CDR3 sequence (DNA): TGTGCCAGCAGTTTTCCCCCCGGGACAGCCCTCGAGCAGTACTTC.

To note about this clone: Within the sample, other DNA sequences also encode this same CDR3. The rearrangement uses TRBV29-1 and TRBJ2-3; 11 bases are shared with TRBD2. Per the germline V gene, CDR1 is SQVTM and CDR2 is ANQGSEA. This CDR3 contains 13 residues. V dropped 6 bases and J dropped 2; count of bases not matched to a gene: 1. This chain's CDR3 is CSVTSGNTDTQYF. CDR3 in DNA: TGCAGCGTGACTAGCGGGAACACAGATACGCAGTATTTT.

The V call is TRBV7-2, the J call TRBJ1-1; tentatively, D is TRBD1 (5 bases). Deletions cut 5 bases from V and 9 bases from J, with 22 bases between. Per germline, CDR1 SGHTA and CDR2 FQGNSA. This CDR3 has 15 residues. In nucleotides, the CDR3 is TGTGCCAGCAGCCGGGGACTGAGGGGAGAAAGTAAAGCTTTCTTT. Its protein is CASSRGLRGESKAFF.

The chain has TRBV19 and TRBJ2-1; 14 nucleotides align to TRBD2. CDR1 and CDR2 (germline): LNHDA, SQIVND (reference sequence). J gave up 5 bases and V 4 bases, and 1 base lay outside the gene matches. This CDR3 is 15 amino acids long. This CDR3 reads CASSRLAGGNNEQFF. The CDR3 nucleotides read TGTGCCAGTAGTAGACTAGCGGGAGGGAACAATGAGCAGTTCTTC.

The chain links TRBV27 to TRBJ2-3; 8 bases line up with TRBD1. V gave up 8 bases and J gave up 3 bases; unmatched junction bases: 7. Per the germline V gene, CDR1 is MNHEY and CDR2 is SMNVEV (reference sequence). The CDR3 is 14 residues long. This CDR3 reads CASRRDRGTDTQYF. The DNA for the CDR3 is TGTGCCAGCCGAAGAGACAGGGGTACAGATACGCAGTATTTT.

As for this clone: One end of the junction fails to match germline, which may point to a read error. This chain uses TRBV6-1 with TRBJ2-2; D may be TRBD1 (6 bases). Germline CDR1 reads MNHNS; CDR2 reads SASEGT. The CDR3 runs 13 residues. The CDR3 protein is CASNEQGSRELFF. As DNA, the CDR3 is TGTGCCAGCAATGAACAGGGTAGTCGGGAGCTGTTTTTT.

The J gene is TRBJ1-5, the V gene TRBV7-2; TRBD1 might be the D (6 bases). This CDR3 spans 13 amino acids. The germline V and J ends were trimmed by 5 bases and 9 bases, with 14 bases remaining between them. CDR1 SGHTA and CDR2 FQGNSA come from the germline V gene. The CDR3 coding sequence is TGTGCCAGCAGCCCACAGGGTCGGTGGCCCCAGCATTTT. Translation: CASSPQGRWPQHF.

The chain recombines TRBV18 with TRBJ1-3; 7 nucleotides align to TRBD1. Trimming at V came to 3 bases and at J to 0 bases, leaving 5 bases not matched to a gene. Germline-derived CDR1 and CDR2 are KGHSH and LQKENI. This CDR3 has 16 residues. The chain's CDR3 is CASSPRDRLSGNTIYF. CDR3 DNA: TGTGCCAGCTCACCCCGGGACAGACTCTCTGGAAACACCATATATTTT.

The chain joins TRBV6-6 to TRBJ2-3, with D unclear. The CDR3 sequence is 14 residues long. Looked up from germline, CDR1 is MNHNY and CDR2 is SVGAGI (reference sequence). V was pared by 0 bases and J by 2 bases, with 6 bases between. The CDR3 DNA follows: TGTGCCAGCAGTTACTCCTCGAACACAGATACGCAGTATTTT. This sequence encodes CASSYSSNTDTQYF.

The chain links TRBV30 to TRBJ1-5, with D uncertain. The CDR3 has 13 residues. Deletions cut 2 bases from V and 0 bases from J, with 5 bases between. The germline V gene has CDR1 GTSNPN and CDR2 SVGIG (reference sequence). CDR3 coding DNA: TGTGCCTGGAGTCGAAATAGCAATCAGCCCCAGCATTTT. Protein sequence: CAWSRNSNQPQHF.

The V gene is TRBV28, the J gene TRBJ2-3, with 12 bases fitting TRBD1. Losses at the gene ends were 5 bases for V and 7 bases for J; bases not matched to a gene: 10. The CDR3 consists of 16 residues. Germline values: CDR1 MDHEN, CDR2 SYDVKM. The CDR3 region is CASSGYPGQGAYTQYF. CDR3 bases: TGTGCCAGCAGTGGATACCCGGGACAGGGGGCGTATACGCAGTATTTT.

This clone appeared once. V usage is TRBV29-1 and J usage is TRBJ2-5; weak D call: TRBD2 (5 bases). V was clipped by 3 bases and J by 2 bases, with 7 bases between them. CDR1 and CDR2 (germline): SQVTM, ANQGSEA. CDR3 size: 12 residues. The CDR3 spells CSVEPGQETQYF. The CDR3 DNA reads TGCAGCGTTGAGCCGGGGCAAGAGACCCAGTACTTC.